The text below deals with one TCR beta chain. This entry comes from a study of blood T cell repertoires in COVID-19. Overall study context: T cells, B-cell-depleted T cells, or PBMCs provided the cDNA or gDNA that served as material.

In the source study's methods: Estimated nucleated cell counts came from reference gene primer amplification. Libraries were prepared by immunoSEQ multiplex PCR; TCRdb keeps only in-frame clonotypes and omits some of them. V, J and clone size reflect that table, while D and trimming were determined from the DNA. The sample records about 75,000 clones, roughly 84% being singletons. This receptor was obtained from a woman in her forties or fifties with acute or convalescent COVID-19. The sample taken for sequencing was peripheral blood.

CDR3 protein: CASSPGGLRTLAKNIQYF. The CDR3 DNA follows: TGCGCCAGCAGCCCCGGAGGATTAAGGACTCTAGCCAAAAACATTCAGTACTTC. The chain uses TRBV4-1 and TRBJ2-4; possible D gene TRBD2, 5 bases. CDR3 length equals 18 residues. Germline values: CDR1 MGHRA, CDR2 YSYEKL. V lost 4 bases and J 0 bases, leaving 19 bases between the germline ends.